This T cell receptor beta chain was sequenced during a study of T cell responses to AZD1222 COVID-19 vaccine. Study findings and constraints: Just six AZD1222 recipients were seropositive at baseline. Repertoire sampling was restricted to post-peak T cell response timepoints.

The V gene lost 0 bases and the J gene lost 4 bases, with 9 bases spanning the gap. The germline gives CDR1 MNHEY, CDR2 SVGAGI. CDR3 length: 14 residues. As for this clone: Its specificity is not known.

Method: immunoSEQ multiplex PCR; TCRdb's copy keeps in-frame clones and lacks some. The sample includes 95,000 to 150,000 clones, around nine tenths of them seen just once. V gene TRBV6-5 combines with J gene TRBJ1-2; a possible D gene is TRBD1 (5 bases). The sample here was peripheral blood, taken on day 0 of AZD1222 vaccination. This TCR was recovered from an adult in good health. CDR3 coding DNA: TGTGCCAGCAGTTACTCGGACACAGCCTATGGCTACACCTTC. It specifies CASSYSDTAYGYTF.